This entry describes one TCR beta chain. Its target is unknown. This specimen belongs to a study of cytotoxic CD8 clonotypes in ibrutinib-treated CLL. Study conclusions and caveats: The study found public clonotypes uncommon, contracting or stable on treatment.

Trimming left V 4 bases short and J 4 bases short, with 11 bases between. The CDR3 is made up of 13 amino acids. In germline, CDR1 is MNHEY, CDR2 SMNVEV (reference sequence). Cryopreserved PBMCs provided around 1.9 micrograms of genomic DNA for the TCR beta libraries. Sequencing used immunoSEQ multiplex PCR; TCRdb keeps in-frame clones, though not all of them. This table has some 300,000 clones, around four fifths appearing once. The rearrangement joins TRBV27 to TRBJ2-7, with D unclear. The sequencing here drew on PBMCs, taken before ibrutinib treatment. This TCR was sampled from a human donor with chronic lymphocytic leukemia. This CDR3 is CASSSLGIYEQYF. CDR3 nucleotides: TGTGCCAGCAGTTCCCTGGGAATTTACGAGCAGTACTTC.